One and the same sample provided the 26 T cell receptor beta chains below, sequenced in a study of blood T cell repertoires in COVID-19 (dated by TCRdb to the early 2020s). Library preparation was by the immunoSEQ multiplex PCR assay. TCRdb holds this immuneACCESS table with in-frame rearrangements only. Some clones are missing; in checked studies, unresolved V genes explain under half, and the rest has no known cause. This sample comprises 250,000 or so clones, about 82% of them detected only once. The ten largest clones represent roughly 2% of the sample. Sequencing input: PBMCs or T cells enriched from blood (not recorded which). These receptors came from a woman in her forties or fifties who had recovered from COVID-19.

The gene calls are TRBV24-1 and TRBJ1-4; TRBD1 matches 10 bases. V trimming: 4 bases; J trimming: 2 bases; junction bases outside the gene matches: 3. CDR3 length equals 16 residues. The germline gives CDR1 KGHDR, CDR2 SFDVKD. The CDR3 protein is CATSEGTGATNEKLFF. CDR3 nucleotide sequence: TGTGCCACCAGTGAGGGGACAGGGGCGACTAATGAAAAACTGTTTTTT.

V gene TRBV19 combines with J gene TRBJ2-6, with TRBD1 matching over 7 bases. This CDR3 is 17 amino acids long. Germline assignment: CDR1 LNHDA and CDR2 SQIVND (reference sequence). The trim removed 7 bases at V and 0 bases at J, leaving 9 bases unmatched. CDR3 loop: CASTRDSRISGANVLTF. Written as DNA, the CDR3 is TGTGCCAGTACCAGGGACAGCCGCATCTCTGGGGCCAACGTCCTGACTTTC.

The chain links TRBV5-1 to TRBJ2-7; 8 bases are a match to TRBD2. CDR3 length: 14 residues. The V and J ends lost 0 bases and 7 bases, in that order; junction bases with no gene match: 6. Germline CDR1 reads SGHRS; CDR2 reads YFSETQ. The CDR3 protein is CASSLAGGPGEQYF. The CDR3 region has the DNA TGCGCCAGCAGCTTGGCGGGAGGGCCGGGAGAGCAGTACTTC.

This chain uses TRBV30 with TRBJ1-1; the match to TRBD1 covers 8 bases. Per germline, CDR1 GTSNPN and CDR2 SVGIG (reference sequence). This CDR3 has 17 residues. V trimming: 0 bases; J trimming: 6 bases; junction bases outside the gene matches: 15. CDR3 in amino acids: CAWSVLKLDPGGPEAFF. In DNA, the CDR3 is TGTGCCTGGAGTGTCTTGAAGTTGGACCCAGGGGGCCCTGAAGCTTTCTTT. Drawing the rest from reference TRBV30 and TRBJ1-1, the complete variable domain is SQTIHQWPATLVQPVGSPLSLECTVEGTSNPNLYWYRQAAGRGLQLLFYSVGIGQISSEVPQNLSASRPQDRQFILSSKKLLLSDSGFYLCAWSVLKLDPGGPEAFFGQGTRLTVV.

The rearrangement links TRBV5-5 to TRBJ1-2; 7 bases fit TRBD1. This CDR3 comprises 17 residues. Germline assignment: CDR1 SGHKS and CDR2 YYEKEE (reference sequence). After removal of 7 bases from V and 0 bases from J, the junction contained 15 bases not matched to a gene. The CDR3 spells CASPRDRAIMSNYGYTF. In DNA form, the CDR3 reads TGTGCCAGCCCGAGAGACAGGGCCATCATGTCTAACTATGGCTACACCTTC.

The rearrangement uses TRBV2 and TRBJ1-1; 8 bases line up with TRBD1. The junction had 9 bases not matched to a gene; V was cut back by 7 bases and J by 5 bases. The CDR3 has 14 amino acids. The germline V gene has CDR1 SNHLY and CDR2 FYNNEI. The CDR3 DNA reads TGTGCCAGCACCAGACAGGGGAGCTTAACTGAAGCTTTCTTT. This sequence encodes CASTRQGSLTEAFF. The variable domain in full, completed from reference TRBV2 and TRBJ1-1, reads EPEVTQTPSHQVTQMGQEVILRCVPISNHLYFYWYRQILGQKVEFLVSFYNNEISEKSEIFDDQFSVERPDGSNFTLKIRSTKLEDSAMYFCASTRQGSLTEAFFGQGTRLTVV.

V and J are TRBV7-2 and TRBJ1-6; D is uncertain. Trimming cost V 2 bases and J 8 bases, with 16 bases left between them. Looked up from germline, CDR1 is SGHTA and CDR2 is FQGNSA. The CDR3 loop spans 16 amino acids. The CDR3 DNA follows: TGTGCCAGCAGCTTACGCGCGGGAGCTATCTATTCACCCCTCCACTTT. It translates to CASSLRAGAIYSPLHF.

In this sample, this clone turned up a few times. The V call is TRBV9, the J call TRBJ1-2; 11 positions agree with TRBD1. This CDR3 contains 13 residues. Germline values: CDR1 SGDLS, CDR2 YYNGEE. V was pared by 3 bases and J by 7 bases, with 2 bases of the junction left unmatched. The CDR3 nucleotides are TGTGCCAGCAGCGACGGGACAGGGGGTGGCTACACCTTC. Its protein is CASSDGTGGGYTF.

This chain links TRBV7-6 with TRBJ1-1; D is perhaps TRBD1 (6 bases). V lost 2 bases, J lost 3 bases, and 16 bases lay in between. The CDR3 loop spans 16 amino acids. Per germline, CDR1 SGHVS and CDR2 FNYEAQ. The chain's CDR3 is CASSLYGVTGHTEAFF. CDR3 in DNA: TGTGCCAGCAGCTTATACGGGGTCACAGGGCACACTGAAGCTTTCTTT.

J is TRBJ1-2 and V is TRBV14; 9 positions match TRBD1. The CDR3 is made up of 15 amino acids. Trimming removed 4 bases from V and 4 bases from J; junction bases left unmatched: 7. Germline V gene data show CDR1 as SGHDN and CDR2 as FVKESK. The CDR3 protein is CASSRGGQGTYGYTF. The CDR3 DNA reads TGTGCCAGCAGCCGCGGGGGACAGGGCACCTATGGCTACACCTTC.

A single count supports this clone. The V and J genes are TRBV10-1 and TRBJ1-1, with D possibly being TRBD1 (5 bases). Trimming removed 4 bases from V and 4 bases from J, with 19 bases in between. Germline CDR1 and CDR2: WNHNN and SYGVQD (reference sequence). The CDR3 totals 16 residues. Here the CDR3 reads CASSGDGATSPTEAFF. CDR3 bases: TGCGCCAGCAGTGGGGATGGGGCCACCTCGCCCACTGAAGCTTTCTTT.

This clone was seen a handful of times. V is TRBV28 and J is TRBJ1-1, with 7 bases matching TRBD1. CDR3 length: 13 amino acids. Germline CDR1 is MDHEN and CDR2 is SYDVKM. V gave up 5 bases and J gave up 5 bases; unmatched junction bases: 5. The CDR3 region is CASSEGARTEAFF. DNA for the CDR3: TGTGCCAGCAGTGAGGGGGCGCGTACTGAAGCTTTCTTT. The entire variable domain, with the rest obtained from reference TRBV28 and TRBJ1-1, is as follows: DVKVTQSSRYLVKRTGEKVFLECVQDMDHENMFWYRQDPGLGLRLIYFSYDVKMKEKGDIPEGYSVSREKKERFSLILESASTNQTSMYLCASSEGARTEAFFGQGTRLTVV.

The genes are TRBV5-1 and TRBJ1-5; D not resolved. CDR1 is SGHRS and CDR2 is YFSETQ in the germline V gene. This CDR3 is built from 13 residues. V was trimmed by 4 bases and J by 4 bases, leaving 9 bases between them. This chain's CDR3 is CASSPEGNQPQHF. The CDR3 DNA reads TGCGCCAGCAGCCCCGAGGGAAATCAGCCCCAGCATTTT.

The chain couples TRBV28 to TRBJ2-3; TRBD2 agrees at 11 bases. From germline, CDR1 is MDHEN and CDR2 SYDVKM. The CDR3 has 15 residues. V was clipped by 6 bases and J by 2 bases; unmatched bases: 4. CDR3 residues: CASSRTSGLTDTQYF. The CDR3 DNA sequence: TGTGCCAGCAGCAGGACTAGCGGGCTCACAGATACGCAGTATTTT.

The V gene is TRBV29-1, the J gene TRBJ1-3, with no clear D. CDR1 is SQVTM and CDR2 is ANQGSEA in the germline V gene. This CDR3 comprises 13 residues. Trimming shortened V by 2 bases and J by 4 bases, and 9 bases separated the two germline ends. The CDR3 DNA follows: TGCAGCGTTGAACCCCAACTAGGAAACACCATATATTTT. Protein: CSVEPQLGNTIYF.

The chain is built from TRBV4-1 and TRBJ2-2; the match to TRBD1 covers 8 bases. The J segment lost 3 bases and the V segment lost 7 bases, leaving 10 bases of the junction unmatched. Germline V gene sequence: CDR1 MGHRA, CDR2 YSYEKL. The CDR3 is 16 residues long. The CDR3 DNA sequence: TGCGCCAGCACAACGGACAGGGCGGCAGACACCGGGGAGCTGTTTTTT. This encodes CASTTDRAADTGELFF.

This clone is a singleton in its sample. The chain combines TRBV24-1 with TRBJ2-5; 8 positions agree with TRBD2. The CDR3 is 16 residues long. Per the germline V gene, CDR1 is KGHDR and CDR2 is SFDVKD. V shed 5 bases and J 4 bases; nucleotides not matched to a gene: 11. The CDR3 reads CATSGPGLDLRETQYF. For the CDR3, the DNA is TGTGCCACCAGTGGACCGGGACTAGATTTAAGAGAGACCCAGTACTTC.

The V and J genes are TRBV7-2 and TRBJ1-2, with TRBD1 identical over 8 bases. Germline assignment: CDR1 SGHTA and CDR2 FQGNSA. This CDR3 is built from 14 residues. J lost 2 bases, V lost 4 bases, and 3 bases had no gene match. The CDR3 DNA reads TGTGCCAGCAGCTCAGGGGGCGCGAACTATGGCTACACCTTC. Protein product: CASSSGGANYGYTF.

This chain joins TRBV28 and TRBJ1-5; D remains ambiguous. Germline V gene lookup returns CDR1 MDHEN and CDR2 SYDVKM. V lost 5 bases and J lost 0, with 8 bases in between. CDR3 length: 14 amino acids. The CDR3: CASSRVYSNQPQHF. Here the CDR3 DNA reads TGTGCCAGCAGTCGAGTTTATAGCAATCAGCCCCAGCATTTT.

In the case of this clone: Other DNA sequences from this sample encode an identical CDR3 as well. The CDR3 coding sequence is TGTGCCAGCAGCCAGGCGGGGGAGCAGTACTTC. Residues: CASSQAGEQYF. V is TRBV3-1 (or the pseudogene TRBV3-2) and J is TRBJ2-7; tentatively, D is TRBD2 (6 bases). V lost 3 bases and J lost 7, with 7 bases in between. The CDR3 extends over 11 amino acids. Germline lookup yields CDR1 LGHDT and CDR2 YNNKEL (reference sequence).

The rearrangement joins TRBV29-1 to TRBJ1-4; D may be TRBD1 (6 bases). The ends were cut back, 7 bases at V and 7 bases at J, with 19 bases in the middle. Germline CDR1 is SQVTM and CDR2 is ANQGSEA. The CDR3 runs 14 residues. CDR3 sequence: CSAKQGGGGEKLFF. CDR3 in DNA: TGCAGCGCTAAACAGGGAGGGGGAGGTGAAAAACTGTTTTTT.

The rearrangement links TRBV5-8 to TRBJ2-3; 11 bases are shared with TRBD2. The CDR3 loop spans 16 amino acids. V shed 0 bases, J shed 2 bases, and the junction held 2 bases outside the gene matches. Germline CDR1 SGHTS, CDR2 YDEGEE. The DNA for the CDR3 is TGTGCCAGCAGCTTGGGACTAGCGGGGTTCACAGATACGCAGTATTTT. Its protein is CASSLGLAGFTDTQYF.

The chain joins TRBV6-5 to TRBJ1-5; D gene uncertain. Germline CDR1 and CDR2: MNHEY and SVGAGI. This CDR3 has 14 amino acids. V gave up 7 bases and J gave up 4 bases, with 14 bases separating them. The CDR3, as DNA: TGTGCCAGCACCCTGAGGAGGGTAAATCAGCCCCAGCATTTT. It translates to CASTLRRVNQPQHF.

The chain is built from TRBV6-2 or TRBV6-3 and TRBJ2-7; 9 nucleotides agree with TRBD1. The CDR3 is made up of 16 amino acids. Germline assignment: CDR1 MNHEY and CDR2 SVGEGT. Trimming removed 5 bases from V and 5 bases from J; junction bases left unmatched: 13. In nucleotides, the CDR3 is TGTGCCAGCAGTAGCCCGGGACAGGGCGGACTGAACGAGCAGTACTTC. Its translation is CASSSPGQGGLNEQYF.

This clone has more than one count but fewer than ten. This chain connects TRBV29-1 to TRBJ1-2; TRBD1 matches 12 bases. The CDR3 consists of 14 residues. Germline trimming cut 7 bases from V and 4 bases from J; bases unmatched to any gene: 7. The germline V gene encodes CDR1 SQVTM and CDR2 ANQGSEA. Written as DNA, the CDR3 is TGCAGCGGGGCCGGGACAGGGGGCGGCTATGGCTACACCTTC. This encodes CSGAGTGGGYGYTF.

V is TRBV4-1 and J is TRBJ1-5; D remains ambiguous. The CDR3 consists of 13 residues. Trimming cost V 1 base and J 6 bases, with 7 bases left between them. Per germline, CDR1 MGHRA and CDR2 YSYEKL. CDR3 nucleotide sequence: TGCGCCAGCAGCCAAGCTACGGGTCAGCCCCAGCATTTT. Translating it yields CASSQATGQPQHF.